The 21 T cell receptor beta chains reported below all come from one sample, sequenced in a study of blood T cell repertoires in COVID-19. Sequenced by immunoSEQ multiplex PCR; TCRdb stores in-frame clones only, minus some. Here the sample spans approximately 240,000 clones, under 95% being singletons. Sequences were obtained from PBMCs or T cells enriched from blood (not recorded which). The receptors were sampled from a woman under 30 who had recovered from COVID-19.

The genes are TRBV11-2 and TRBJ1-6; 9 bases map to TRBD1. The CDR3 consists of 16 residues. J lost 10 bases, V lost 1 base, and 8 bases had no gene match. Germline values: CDR1 SGHAT, CDR2 FQNNGV. CDR3 sequence: CASSLAQGAVGSPLHF. CDR3 nucleotides: TGTGCCAGCAGCTTAGCACAGGGGGCGGTCGGGTCACCCCTCCACTTT.

V gene TRBV27 combines with J gene TRBJ2-5; possibly TRBD2 for D (6 bases). CDR1 is MNHEY and CDR2 is SMNVEV in the germline V gene (reference sequence). Trimming took off 5 bases at V and 7 bases at J, with 17 bases between the two ends. The CDR3 covers 14 residues. The CDR3 bases are TGTGCCAGCAGTATCCCGGGGTCCGGGGGGACCCAGTACTTC. This sequence encodes CASSIPGSGGTQYF.

The gene calls are TRBV28 and TRBJ2-2; 11 bases are a match to TRBD2. This CDR3 has 19 residues. The germline CDR1 and CDR2 sequences are MDHEN and SYDVKM. Losses at the gene ends were 5 bases for V and 5 bases for J; bases not matched to a gene: 16. CDR3 nucleotides: TGTGCCAGCAGTATACTCGACTCACTAGCGGGAGTTCGAACCGGGGAGCTGTTTTTT. Amino acids: CASSILDSLAGVRTGELFF.

The rearrangement uses TRBV3-1 (or the pseudogene TRBV3-2) and TRBJ1-2; no reliable D call. The CDR3 runs to 16 residues. V lost 3 bases, J lost 7 bases, and 21 bases lay in between. Germline values: CDR1 LGHDT, CDR2 YNNKEL (reference sequence). CDR3 coding DNA: TGTGCCAGCAGCCAGACCCCGGGGTCGGGGAACAGTGGCTACACCTTC. Its translation: CASSQTPGSGNSGYTF.

This clone was counted many times. This rearrangement joins TRBV6-1 to TRBJ2-7, with 8 bases identical to TRBD2. V shed 3 bases and J 0 bases; nucleotides not matched to a gene: 4. Germline V CDR1 and CDR2: MNHNS, SASEGT. This CDR3 has 15 amino acids. CDR3 region: CASSENTSGSYEQYF. The CDR3 nucleotides read TGTGCCAGCAGTGAGAACACTAGCGGCTCCTACGAGCAGTACTTC.

The chain links TRBV29-1 to TRBJ1-1; 10 bases agree with TRBD1. The CDR3 is made up of 15 amino acids. After removal of 1 base from V and 4 bases from J, the junction contained 6 bases not matched to a gene. CDR1 SQVTM and CDR2 ANQGSEA come from the germline V gene. The CDR3 spells CSVEVSGDRGTEAFF. In DNA form, the CDR3 reads TGCAGCGTTGAAGTCTCCGGGGACAGGGGCACTGAAGCTTTCTTT.

The chain combines TRBV7-9 with TRBJ1-2; the match to TRBD1 covers 12 bases. CDR3 size: 16 residues. V lost 1 base, J lost 6 bases, and 6 bases stayed unmatched. Germline-derived CDR1 and CDR2 are SEHNR and FQNEAQ (reference sequence). CDR3 amino acids: CASSLDGTGGQNGYTF. The CDR3 coding sequence is TGTGCCAGCAGCTTAGACGGGACAGGGGGCCAGAATGGCTACACCTTC.

V usage is TRBV19 and J usage is TRBJ1-5, with 12 bases identical to TRBD1. Germline V gene sequence: CDR1 LNHDA, CDR2 SQIVND (reference sequence). With V trimmed by 5 bases and J by 3 bases, 2 bases remained unmatched. The CDR3 runs 15 residues. The DNA of the CDR3 is TGTGCCAGTAGTCGGGACAGGGGGCTCAATCAGCCCCAGCATTTT. Residues: CASSRDRGLNQPQHF.

V usage is TRBV5-4 and J usage is TRBJ2-3, with TRBD2 matching over 16 bases. The germline V gene encodes CDR1 SGHNT and CDR2 YYREEE (reference sequence). CDR3 length: 16 amino acids. V lost 4 bases to trimming and J lost 6 bases; unmatched junction nucleotides: 5. CDR3 sequence: CASSQGTSGRGDTQYF. The CDR3 nucleotides read TGTGCCAGCAGCCAAGGGACTAGCGGGAGGGGGGATACGCAGTATTTT.

This rearrangement joins TRBV15 to TRBJ2-7; TRBD2 is a possible D gene (6 bases). The CDR3 covers 16 residues. Trimming stripped 3 bases from V and 2 bases from J, with 17 bases between. CDR1 LNHNV and CDR2 YYDKDF come from the germline V gene (reference sequence). Written as DNA, the CDR3 is TGTGCCACCAGCAGTTCAAACCTAGCGCCCACCTACGAGCAGTACTTC. As protein: CATSSSNLAPTYEQYF. The variable domain in full, completed from reference TRBV15 and TRBJ2-7, reads DAMVIQNPRYQVTQFGKPVTLSCSQTLNHNVMYWYQQKSSQAPKLLFHYYDKDFNNEADTPDNFQSRRPNTSFCFLDIRSPGLGDTAMYLCATSSSNLAPTYEQYFGPGTRLTVT.

This clone was found once. The V gene is TRBV24-1, the J gene TRBJ1-2, with D possibly TRBD1 on 6 matching bases. Trimming shortened V by 3 bases and J by 7 bases, and 14 bases separated the two germline ends. This CDR3 is 14 amino acids long. Germline lookup yields CDR1 KGHDR and CDR2 SFDVKD. CDR3 sequence reads: CATSDGDTSFGYTF. CDR3 nucleotides: TGTGCCACCAGTGATGGGGACACCTCGTTTGGCTACACCTTC.

This clone has a single count. The rearrangement links TRBV5-1 to TRBJ2-1, with 11 bases lining up with TRBD2. With 4 bases clipped from V and 10 bases from J, the junction kept 13 bases outside the gene matches. Germline CDR1 reads SGHRS; CDR2 reads YFSETQ. The CDR3 is made up of 16 amino acids. The DNA for the CDR3 is TGCGCCAGCAGCCGACTTAGCGGGGGGGCCCCCCCGGAGCAGTTCTTC. This codes for CASSRLSGGAPPEQFF.

The chain employs TRBV9 and TRBJ2-2, with D unresolved. The CDR3 is 12 residues long. Looked up from germline, CDR1 is SGDLS and CDR2 is YYNGEE. Trimming removed 3 bases from V and 5 bases from J, with 5 bases in between. CDR3 coding DNA: TGTGCCAGCAGCGCAATTACCGGGGAGCTGTTTTTT. Amino acids: CASSAITGELFF.

This clone was counted a single time. The genes are TRBV2 and TRBJ1-6, with 10 bases that match TRBD1. Looked up from germline, CDR1 is SNHLY and CDR2 is FYNNEI. This CDR3 has 15 amino acids. V lost 5 bases, J lost 8 bases, and 6 bases stayed unmatched. The CDR3 reads CASSRTGGRDSPLHF. CDR3 in DNA: TGTGCCAGCAGTCGGACAGGGGGAAGGGATTCACCCCTCCACTTT.

This clone was found once. The chain recombines TRBV5-1 with TRBJ2-7; 10 nucleotides match TRBD2. V shed 0 bases and J 2 bases; nucleotides not matched to a gene: 8. CDR1 and CDR2 from the germline V gene are SGHRS and YFSETQ. This CDR3 comprises 17 residues. Here the CDR3 DNA reads TGCGCCAGCAGCTTGGTCCTAGCGGGGGACCTAACCTACGAGCAGTACTTC. It yields the protein CASSLVLAGDLTYEQYF.

A single count supports this clone. Sequence at one end of the junction differs from germline and may be a read error. This rearrangement joins TRBV7-7 to TRBJ1-1; D is undetermined. The germline V gene encodes CDR1 SSHAT and CDR2 FNYEAQ (reference sequence). The CDR3 contains 14 residues. The CDR3 reads CASSLLGANTEAFF. CDR3 bases: TGTGCTAGCAGCTTATTGGGAGCGAACACTGAAGCTTTCTTT.

The gene calls are TRBV12-3 or TRBV12-4 and TRBJ1-1, with D possibly TRBD1 on 5 matching bases. The V end lost 6 bases, the J end lost 1 base, and 9 bases lay between the germline ends. The CDR3 runs to 13 residues. As DNA, the CDR3 is TGTGCCAGCAGCAGGGAGGGGAACACTGAAGCTTTCTTT. Amino acids: CASSREGNTEAFF.

The rearrangement joins TRBV21-1 to TRBJ2-7; the D call of TRBD2 is as the table states it, not checked on the DNA. TRBV21-1 is classified as a pseudogene. The CDR3 is made up of 15 amino acids. CDR3 protein: CASSKASGRAYEQYF. The CDR3 coding sequence is TGTGCCAGCAGCAAAGCAAGCGGGAGGGCCTACGAGCAGTACTTC.

The chain employs TRBV28 and TRBJ1-2, with D perhaps TRBD1 (6 bases). Looked up from germline, CDR1 is MDHEN and CDR2 is SYDVKM. The ends were cut back, 6 bases at V and 6 bases at J, with 11 bases in the middle. The length of the CDR3 is 12 residues. CDR3 in DNA: TGTGCCAGCAGGGCCCCAGGGGATGGCTACACCTTC. Amino acid sequence: CASRAPGDGYTF.

V gene TRBV5-6 combines with J gene TRBJ2-7, with 7 bases aligning to TRBD1. CDR1 SGHDT and CDR2 YYEEEE come from the germline V gene. The CDR3 spans 13 residues. V shed 4 bases and J 9 bases; nucleotides not matched to a gene: 10. The CDR3 sequence: CASSSTQGFGQYF. The CDR3 DNA sequence: TGTGCCAGCAGCAGCACACAGGGGTTTGGGCAGTACTTC.

J is TRBJ1-2 and V is TRBV5-1; maybe TRBD1 (6 bases). Per the germline V gene, CDR1 is SGHRS and CDR2 is YFSETQ. The V gene lost 4 bases and the J gene lost 7 bases, with 17 bases spanning the gap. This CDR3 contains 14 residues. In DNA, the CDR3 is TGCGCCAGCAGCACGCAGACAGGCGGGTTTGGCTACACCTTC. This codes for CASSTQTGGFGYTF. Full variable domain (rest looked up from reference TRBV5-1 and TRBJ1-2): KAGVTQTPRYLIKTRGQQVTLSCSPISGHRSVSWYQQTPGQGLQFLFEYFSETQRNKGNFPGRFSGRQFSNSRSEMNVSTLELGDSALYLCASSTQTGGFGYTFGSGTRLTVV.